The present entry profiles one T cell receptor (beta chain) with its context. These data are taken from a study of blood T cell repertoires in COVID-19. Study information: The origin of the acute and convalescent COVID-19 samples was the United States, Italy and Spain.

V was pared by 3 bases and J by 6 bases, with 9 bases between. The CDR3 length is 12 residues. Assay: immunoSEQ multiplex PCR; the TCRdb copy retains only in-frame clones and omits some. The repertoire has about 270,000 clones, about four fifths of them found once; the top ten carry roughly 3%. The chain recombines TRBV23-1 with TRBJ2-7, with a weak D call TRBD2 (5 bases). TRBV23-1 falls under the ORF class, with uncertain function. The sequenced sample consisted of peripheral blood. The TCR comes from a woman between 18 and 30 years old with acute or convalescent COVID-19. CDR3 region: CASSHVASEQYF. For the CDR3, the DNA is TGCGCCAGCAGTCATGTAGCGTCCGAGCAGTACTTC.